The 22 T cell receptor beta chains presented below share a single source sample, sequenced in a study of glioma-infiltrating T cells. The iRepertoire nested amplicon-rescue multiplex PCR amplified TCR alpha and beta CDR3s from RNA. Using its own MiXCR run on the multiplex PCR reads, TCRdb lists one record per CDR3 protein. The data contain about 410,000 distinct CDR3 sequences, roughly two fifths of them singletons. Sequenced material: glioma tissue, nonneoplastic brain tissue, or PBMCs (not recorded which). Receptors originate from a human donor with low-grade glioma or glioblastoma, undergoing nonglioma brain surgery, or in good health (not recorded which).

This clonotype was observed a few times. The J gene is TRBJ2-7, the V gene TRBV4-3; no definite D call. The V and J ends lost 0 bases and 1 base respectively, with 16 bases between them. There are 17 residues in the CDR3. In germline, CDR1 is LGHNA, CDR2 YSLEER. CDR3 DNA: TGCGCCAGCAGCCAAGACCCCCGAAGTTTGGGGTCCTACGAGCAGTACTTC. As protein: CASSQDPRSLGSYEQYF.

CDR3 loop: CASIFAGTGPYEQYF. The CDR3, as DNA: TGTGCCAGCATTTTTGCCGGGACAGGACCTTACGAGCAGTACTTC. The chain combines TRBV28 with TRBJ2-7; 8 nucleotides match TRBD1. Germline V gene sequence: CDR1 MDHEN, CDR2 SYDVKM. The length of the CDR3 is 15 residues. The junction had 12 bases not matched to a gene; V was cut back by 7 bases and J by 4 bases.

For the CDR3, the DNA is TGTGCCAGCAGCTTCACAGGGATTGAAAAACTGTTTTTT. It translates to CASSFTGIEKLFF. This chain joins TRBV7-2 and TRBJ1-4, with a weak D call TRBD1 (6 bases). The germline V and J ends were trimmed by 3 bases and 7 bases, with 9 bases remaining between them. The CDR3 sequence is 13 residues long. The germline gives CDR1 SGHTA, CDR2 FQGNSA.

The chain's CDR3 is CAISAASQTQYF. CDR3 nucleotide sequence: TGTGCCATCAGTGCGGCTAGTCAGACCCAGTACTTC. The V gene is TRBV10-3, the J gene TRBJ2-5; D uncertain. V lost 4 bases to trimming and J lost 6 bases, with 9 bases between them. Germline V gene data show CDR1 as ENHRY and CDR2 as SYGVKD. This CDR3 is 12 amino acids long.

To note about this clonotype: A much larger clonotype is one base distant, so this may be a read error. The V and J genes are TRBV7-2 and TRBJ1-1, with D unresolved. Germline CDR1 SGHTA, CDR2 FQGNSA. The CDR3 has 13 residues. In DNA, the CDR3 is TGTGCCAGCAGGTGGGCAGTGAACACTGAAGCTTTATTT. This gives the protein CASRWAVNTEALF.

The rearrangement joins TRBV20-1 to TRBJ2-3; TRBD2 aligns across 10 bases. The CDR3 extends over 15 amino acids. With 2 bases clipped from V and 5 bases from J, the junction kept 7 bases outside the gene matches. Per the germline V gene, CDR1 is DFQATT and CDR2 is SNEGSKA (reference sequence). In DNA, the CDR3 is TGCAGTGCTAGAAGGCCGACTAGCGGGCGAGATACGCAGTATTTT. The encoded protein is CSARRPTSGRDTQYF.

The chain uses TRBV6-6 and TRBJ2-3; D unresolved. Germline V gene sequence: CDR1 MNHNY, CDR2 SVGAGI (reference sequence). V was cut by 6 bases and J by 3 bases, with 13 bases left in between. The CDR3 runs to 14 residues. CDR3 region: CASSQNDLTDTQYF. CDR3 nucleotide sequence: TGTGCCAGCAGCCAGAATGACCTAACAGATACGCAGTATTTT.

This rearrangement joins TRBV4-1 to TRBJ2-5; 7 bases are a match to TRBD2. Trimming at V came to 4 bases and at J to 3 bases, leaving 14 bases not matched to a gene. Germline V gene data show CDR1 as MGHRA and CDR2 as YSYEKL. This CDR3 has 17 amino acids. CDR3 DNA sequence: TGCGCCAGCAGCCGCCTACTAGAGGGAGGGCCGGAAGAGACCCAGTACTTC. Its translation: CASSRLLEGGPEETQYF.

This clonotype was counted between two and nine times. The chain has TRBV28 and TRBJ2-7; D gene uncertain. The CDR3 consists of 14 residues. The ends were cut back, 5 bases at V and 6 bases at J, with 17 bases in the middle. CDR1 is MDHEN, CDR2 SYDVKM, per germline. CDR3 bases: TGTGCCAGCAGTATAACACGTGATGGGTCCGAGCAGTACTTC. This translates into CASSITRDGSEQYF.

This clonotype has a handful of counts. Relative to the germline gene, one junction end is altered; a read error may explain this. This rearrangement joins TRBV27 to TRBJ2-7; possibly TRBD2 for D (6 bases). This CDR3 comprises 16 residues. Germline V lookup: CDR1 MNHEY, CDR2 SMNVEV (reference sequence). For the CDR3, the DNA is TGTGCCTGCAGCCCCCTGACGGAAACGGGACTTTACGAGCAGTACTTC. Protein: CACSPLTETGLYEQYF.

This clonotype has just a few counts. This chain joins TRBV7-3 and TRBJ2-5, with D hard to call. The length of the CDR3 is 13 residues. The germline V gene encodes CDR1 SGHTA and CDR2 FQGTGA. Trimming took 4 bases from V and 5 from J, leaving 11 bases between them. Here the CDR3 DNA reads TGTGCCAGCAGCTACCGTGCGCGGGAGACCCAGTACTTC. The encoded protein is CASSYRARETQYF.

The chain has TRBV11-1 and TRBJ2-3; unclear D gene. Germline CDR1 SGHAT, CDR2 FQDESV (reference sequence). The CDR3 extends over 16 amino acids. V was clipped by 5 bases and J by 0 bases, with 15 bases between them. DNA for the CDR3: TGTGCCAGCAGCCCCCGGTCCGGTGGGAGCACAGATACGCAGTATTTT. Its protein is CASSPRSGGSTDTQYF.

This clonotype appeared a few times. The CDR3 sequence: CSVEPRLAGVNEQFF. The DNA of the CDR3 is TGCAGCGTTGAACCAAGGCTAGCGGGAGTCAATGAGCAGTTCTTC. V gene TRBV29-1 combines with J gene TRBJ2-1; 10 nucleotides agree with TRBD2. The germline V gene has CDR1 SQVTM and CDR2 ANQGSEA. This CDR3 comprises 15 residues. Unmatched junction bases numbered 7, after V lost 2 bases and J lost 6 bases.

The J gene is TRBJ1-5, the V gene TRBV20-1; D ambiguous. The V end was cut by 4 bases, the J end by 0 bases, with 19 bases between. The CDR3 sequence is 17 residues long. Looked up from germline, CDR1 is DFQATT and CDR2 is SNEGSKA (reference sequence). The CDR3 loop is CSANPKAAFYSNQPQHF. CDR3 in DNA: TGCAGTGCTAACCCCAAGGCAGCTTTTTATAGCAATCAGCCCCAGCATTTT.

As regards this clonotype: This could be a read error, since a much larger clone is one nucleotide away. The V call is TRBV28, the J call TRBJ2-1; unclear D gene. Germline V gene data show CDR1 as MDHEN and CDR2 as SYDVKM. CDR3 length: 13 amino acids. V was cut by 5 bases and J by 8 bases, with 13 bases left in between. In DNA, the CDR3 is TGTGCCAGCAGTCCGGGTCAGTTAGATGAGCAGTTCTTC. Protein: CASSPGQLDEQFF.

This chain connects TRBV7-3 to TRBJ2-1; D is unresolved. The CDR3 length is 14 residues. The germline gives CDR1 SGHTA, CDR2 FQGTGA. Trimming left V 10 bases short and J 3 bases short, with 16 bases between. The CDR3 DNA reads TGTGCCACCTCAGCCGTACCGGTCTACAATGAGCAGTTCTTC. Amino acids: CATSAVPVYNEQFF.

J is TRBJ1-2 and V is TRBV7-2; D remains ambiguous. Per germline, CDR1 SGHTA and CDR2 FQGNSA. The CDR3 consists of 14 residues. Trimming left V 3 bases short and J 2 bases short, with 10 bases between. CDR3 region: CASSLDGSNYGYTF. In DNA form, the CDR3 reads TGTGCCAGCAGCTTGGACGGGAGCAACTATGGCTACACCTTC. Complete variable domain (other parts from reference TRBV7-2 and TRBJ1-2): GAGVSQSPSNKVTEKGKDVELRCDPISGHTALYWYRQSLGQGLEFLIYFQGNSAPDKSGLPSDRFSAERTGGSVSTLTIQRTQQEDSAVYLCASSLDGSNYGYTFGSGTRLTVV.

The chain carries TRBV6-1 and TRBJ2-7, with no clear D. Germline-derived CDR1 and CDR2 are MNHNS and SASEGT. The length of the CDR3 is 13 residues. The germline V and J ends were trimmed by 5 bases and 3 bases, with 11 bases remaining between them. The CDR3 is CASSLDGNYEQYF. The CDR3 DNA reads as TGTGCCAGCAGTTTGGACGGAAACTACGAGCAGTACTTC.

As DNA, the CDR3 is TGTGCCAGCAGATCCGGGGCAGGGGCGTTGGGAGAGCAGTTCTTC. It specifies CASRSGAGALGEQFF. The chain links TRBV6-2 or TRBV6-3 to TRBJ2-1; weak D call: TRBD1 (6 bases). The CDR3 contains 15 residues. Germline loops: CDR1 MNHEY, CDR2 SVGEGT. V lost 6 bases and J 10 bases, leaving 22 bases between the germline ends.

The chain is built from TRBV4-1 and TRBJ2-1, with D possibly matching TRBD2 (6 bases). V was shortened by 0 bases and J by 4 bases, with 19 bases between the two germline ends. The CDR3 contains 18 residues. Germline values: CDR1 MGHRA, CDR2 YSYEKL. As DNA, the CDR3 is TGCGCCAGCAGCCAAGAGAGAGCCACCTCCGGGACTTACAATGAGCAGTTCTTC. It encodes CASSQERATSGTYNEQFF.

Concerning this clonotype: Without the conserved terminal phenylalanine or tryptophan, this CDR3 likely stems from a read error. The genes are TRBV28 and TRBJ2-2; possible D gene TRBD2, 6 bases. The CDR3 has 14 amino acids. V lost 3 bases and J 6 bases, leaving 11 bases between the germline ends. Germline V gene sequence: CDR1 MDHEN, CDR2 SYDVKM. The CDR3 DNA follows: TGTGCCAGCAGTTTGACTAGTAAGGCCGGGGAGCTGTTTTCT. This translates into CASSLTSKAGELFS.

The chain is built from TRBV5-1 and TRBJ2-7, with unresolved D. From germline, CDR1 is SGHRS and CDR2 YFSETQ. V was cut by 0 bases and J by 0 bases, with 10 bases left in between. This CDR3 has 15 residues. Here the CDR3 DNA reads TGCGCCAGCAGCTTGGGATCCCCGGGCTCCTACGAGCAGTACTTC. It encodes CASSLGSPGSYEQYF. Full variable domain (remainder filled in from reference TRBV5-1 and TRBJ2-7): KAGVTQTPRYLIKTRGQQVTLSCSPISGHRSVSWYQQTPGQGLQFLFEYFSETQRNKGNFPGRFSGRQFSNSRSEMNVSTLELGDSALYLCASSLGSPGSYEQYFGPGTRLTVT.